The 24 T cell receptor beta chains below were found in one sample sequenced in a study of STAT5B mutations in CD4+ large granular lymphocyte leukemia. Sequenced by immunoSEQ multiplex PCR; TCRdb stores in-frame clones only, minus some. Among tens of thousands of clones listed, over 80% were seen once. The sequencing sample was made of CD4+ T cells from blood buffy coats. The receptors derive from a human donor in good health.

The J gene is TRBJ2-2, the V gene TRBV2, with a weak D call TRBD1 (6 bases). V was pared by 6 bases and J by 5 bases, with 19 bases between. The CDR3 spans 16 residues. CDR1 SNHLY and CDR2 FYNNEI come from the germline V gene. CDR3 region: CASSLEQGWGTGELFF. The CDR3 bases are TGTGCCAGCAGCTTGGAACAGGGATGGGGTACCGGGGAGCTGTTTTTT.

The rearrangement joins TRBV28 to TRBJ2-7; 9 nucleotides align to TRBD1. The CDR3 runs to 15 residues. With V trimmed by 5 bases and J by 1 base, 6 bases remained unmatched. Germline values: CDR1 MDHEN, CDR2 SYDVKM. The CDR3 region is CASSAPGQGSYEQYF. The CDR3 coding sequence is TGTGCCAGCAGTGCACCGGGACAGGGTTCCTACGAGCAGTACTTC. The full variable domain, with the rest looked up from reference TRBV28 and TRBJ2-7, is DVKVTQSSRYLVKRTGEKVFLECVQDMDHENMFWYRQDPGLGLRLIYFSYDVKMKEKGDIPEGYSVSREKKERFSLILESASTNQTSMYLCASSAPGQGSYEQYFGPGTRLTVT.

The CDR3 DNA follows: TGTGCCAGCTCACCACTGTCAGGAAGCAATCAGCCCCAGCATTTT. Translated: CASSPLSGSNQPQHF. The chain carries TRBV18 and TRBJ1-5, with D uncertain. CDR1 and CDR2 (germline): KGHSH, LQKENI. The V gene lost 1 base and the J gene lost 1 base, with 8 bases spanning the gap. The CDR3 is made up of 15 amino acids.

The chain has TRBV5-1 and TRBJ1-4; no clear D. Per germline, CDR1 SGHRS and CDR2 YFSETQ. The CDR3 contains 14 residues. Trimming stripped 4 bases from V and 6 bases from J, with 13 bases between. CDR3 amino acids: CASSLEGWDEKLFF. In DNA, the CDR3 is TGCGCCAGCAGCCTTGAGGGCTGGGATGAAAAACTGTTTTTT. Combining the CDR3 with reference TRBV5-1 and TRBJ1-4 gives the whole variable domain KAGVTQTPRYLIKTRGQQVTLSCSPISGHRSVSWYQQTPGQGLQFLFEYFSETQRNKGNFPGRFSGRQFSNSRSEMNVSTLELGDSALYLCASSLEGWDEKLFFGSGTQLSVL.

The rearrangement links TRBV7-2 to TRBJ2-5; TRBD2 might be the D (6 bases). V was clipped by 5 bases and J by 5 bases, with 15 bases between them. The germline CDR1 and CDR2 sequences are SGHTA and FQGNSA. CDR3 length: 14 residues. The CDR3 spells CASSLGRQAETQYF. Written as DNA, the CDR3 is TGTGCCAGCAGCCTAGGGAGGCAGGCGGAGACCCAGTACTTC.

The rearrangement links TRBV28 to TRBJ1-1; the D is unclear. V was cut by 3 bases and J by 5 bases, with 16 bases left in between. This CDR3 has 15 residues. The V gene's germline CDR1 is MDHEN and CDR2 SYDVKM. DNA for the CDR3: TGTGCCAGCAGTTTCACGCCGCCTCGGATGACTGAAGCTTTCTTT. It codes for CASSFTPPRMTEAFF.

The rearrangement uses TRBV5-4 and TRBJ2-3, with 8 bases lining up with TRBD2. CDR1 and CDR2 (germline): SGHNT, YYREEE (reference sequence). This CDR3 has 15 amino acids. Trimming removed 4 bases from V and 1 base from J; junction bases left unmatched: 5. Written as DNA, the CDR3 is TGTGCCAGCAGCCCGGACGGGGGGGGCACAGATACGCAGTATTTT. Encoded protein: CASSPDGGGTDTQYF.

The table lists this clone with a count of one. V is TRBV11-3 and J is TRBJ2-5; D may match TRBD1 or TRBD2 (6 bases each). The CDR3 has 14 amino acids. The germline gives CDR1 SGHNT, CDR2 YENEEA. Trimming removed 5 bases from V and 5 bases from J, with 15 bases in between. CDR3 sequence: CASSVGGGLETQYF. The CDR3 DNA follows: TGTGCCAGCAGCGTCGGAGGGGGTCTGGAGACCCAGTACTTC.

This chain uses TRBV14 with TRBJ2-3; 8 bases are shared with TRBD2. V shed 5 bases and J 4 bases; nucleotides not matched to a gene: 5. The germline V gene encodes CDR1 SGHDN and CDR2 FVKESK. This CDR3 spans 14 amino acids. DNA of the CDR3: TGTGCCAGCAGCGCCGGGGGGGCCGCAGATACGCAGTATTTT. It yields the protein CASSAGGAADTQYF.

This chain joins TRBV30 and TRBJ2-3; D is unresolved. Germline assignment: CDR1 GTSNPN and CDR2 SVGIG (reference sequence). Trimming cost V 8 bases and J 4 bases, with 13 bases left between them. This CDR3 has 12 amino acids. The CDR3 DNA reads TGTGCCGGGTCCCTGGGTGCAGATACGCAGTATTTT. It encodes CAGSLGADTQYF.

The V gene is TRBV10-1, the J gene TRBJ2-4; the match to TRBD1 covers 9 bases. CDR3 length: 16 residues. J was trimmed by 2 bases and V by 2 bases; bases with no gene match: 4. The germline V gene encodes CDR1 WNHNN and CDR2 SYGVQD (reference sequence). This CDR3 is CASSETGQGSKNIQYF. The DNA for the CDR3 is TGCGCCAGCAGTGAGACGGGACAGGGTTCCAAAAACATTCAGTACTTC.

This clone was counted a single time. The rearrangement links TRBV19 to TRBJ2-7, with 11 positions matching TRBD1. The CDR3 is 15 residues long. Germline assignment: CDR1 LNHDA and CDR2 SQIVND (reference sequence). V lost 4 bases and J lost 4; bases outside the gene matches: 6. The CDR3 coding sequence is TGTGCCAGTAGTAACACCGGGACAGGGGGTTACGAGCAGTACTTC. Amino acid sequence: CASSNTGTGGYEQYF.

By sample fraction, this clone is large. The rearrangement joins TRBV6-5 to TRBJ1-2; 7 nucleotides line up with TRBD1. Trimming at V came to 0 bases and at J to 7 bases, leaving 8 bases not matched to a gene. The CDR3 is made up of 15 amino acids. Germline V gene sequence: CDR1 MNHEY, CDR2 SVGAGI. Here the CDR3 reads CASSYSTGVPSGYTF. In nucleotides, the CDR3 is TGTGCCAGCAGTTACTCTACAGGGGTCCCCAGTGGCTACACCTTC.

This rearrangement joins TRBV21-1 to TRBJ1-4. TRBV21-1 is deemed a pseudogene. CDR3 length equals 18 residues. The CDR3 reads CASSKRAGPTTNEKELFF. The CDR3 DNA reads TGTGCCAGCAGCAAAAGGGCTGGTCCCACAACTAATGAAAAAGAACTGTTTTTT.

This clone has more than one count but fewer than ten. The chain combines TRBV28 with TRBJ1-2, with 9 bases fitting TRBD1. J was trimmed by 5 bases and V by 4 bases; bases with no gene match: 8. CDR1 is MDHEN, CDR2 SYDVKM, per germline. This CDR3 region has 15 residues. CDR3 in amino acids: CASSSRDRVGYGYTF. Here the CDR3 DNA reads TGTGCCAGCAGTTCACGGGACAGGGTTGGATATGGCTACACCTTC.

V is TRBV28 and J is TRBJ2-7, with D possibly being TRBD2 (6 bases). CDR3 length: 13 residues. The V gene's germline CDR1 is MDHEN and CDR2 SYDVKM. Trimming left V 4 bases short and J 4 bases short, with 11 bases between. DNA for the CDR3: TGTGCCAGCAGTTCGGGAGCCGGTTACGAGCAGTACTTC. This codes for CASSSGAGYEQYF.

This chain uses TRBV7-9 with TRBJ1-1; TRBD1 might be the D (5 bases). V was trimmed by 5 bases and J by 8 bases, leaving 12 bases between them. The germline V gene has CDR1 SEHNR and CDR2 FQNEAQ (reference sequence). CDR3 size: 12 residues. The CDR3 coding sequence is TGTGCCAGCAGCCCCAGACGGGGGGAAGCTTTCTTT. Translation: CASSPRRGEAFF.

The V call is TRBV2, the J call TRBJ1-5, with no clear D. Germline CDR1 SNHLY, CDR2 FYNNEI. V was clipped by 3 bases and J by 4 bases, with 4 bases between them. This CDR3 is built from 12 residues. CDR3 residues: CASSDRNQPQHF. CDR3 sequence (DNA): TGTGCCAGCAGTGATCGAAATCAGCCCCAGCATTTT.

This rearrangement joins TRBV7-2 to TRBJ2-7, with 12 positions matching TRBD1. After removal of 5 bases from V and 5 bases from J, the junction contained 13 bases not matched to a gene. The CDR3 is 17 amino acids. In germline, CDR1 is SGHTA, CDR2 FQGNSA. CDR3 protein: CASSQKLGQGATDEQYF. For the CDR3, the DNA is TGTGCCAGCAGCCAAAAATTGGGACAGGGGGCAACCGACGAGCAGTACTTC.

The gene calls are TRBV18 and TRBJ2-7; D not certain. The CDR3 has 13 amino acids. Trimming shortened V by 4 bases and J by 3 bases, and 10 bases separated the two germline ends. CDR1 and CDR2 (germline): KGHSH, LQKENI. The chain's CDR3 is CASSRGPNYEQYF. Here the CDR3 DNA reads TGTGCCAGCTCACGAGGCCCTAACTACGAGCAGTACTTC.

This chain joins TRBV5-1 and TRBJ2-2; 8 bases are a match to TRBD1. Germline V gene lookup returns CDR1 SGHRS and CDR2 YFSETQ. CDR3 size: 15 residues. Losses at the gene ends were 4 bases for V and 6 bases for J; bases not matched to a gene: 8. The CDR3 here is CASSPDRVGAGELFF. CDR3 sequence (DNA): TGCGCCAGCAGCCCGGACAGGGTGGGCGCCGGGGAGCTGTTTTTT.

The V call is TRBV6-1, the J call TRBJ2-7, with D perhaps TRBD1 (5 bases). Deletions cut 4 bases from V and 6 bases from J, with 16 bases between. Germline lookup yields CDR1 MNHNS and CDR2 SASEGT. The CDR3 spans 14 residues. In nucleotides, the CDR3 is TGTGCCAGCAGTGGGGTCCTAGGGGTGGGCGAGCAGTACTTC. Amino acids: CASSGVLGVGEQYF.

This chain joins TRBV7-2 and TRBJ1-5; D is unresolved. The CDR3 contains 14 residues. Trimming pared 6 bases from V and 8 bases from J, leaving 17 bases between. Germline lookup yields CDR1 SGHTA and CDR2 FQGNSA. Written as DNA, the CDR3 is TGTGCCAGCAGTCCCATGGCAGATTCAAAGCCCCAGCATTTT. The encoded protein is CASSPMADSKPQHF. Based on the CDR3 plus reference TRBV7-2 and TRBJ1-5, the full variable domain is GAGVSQSPSNKVTEKGKDVELRCDPISGHTALYWYRQSLGQGLEFLIYFQGNSAPDKSGLPSDRFSAERTGGSVSTLTIQRTQQEDSAVYLCASSPMADSKPQHFGDGTRLSIL.

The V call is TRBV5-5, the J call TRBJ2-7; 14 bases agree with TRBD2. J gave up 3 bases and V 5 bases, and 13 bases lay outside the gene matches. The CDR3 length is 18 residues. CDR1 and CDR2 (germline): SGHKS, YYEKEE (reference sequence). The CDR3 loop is CASSLTGGGTSGSYEQYF. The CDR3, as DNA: TGTGCCAGCAGTTTGACAGGGGGGGGGACTAGCGGGAGCTACGAGCAGTACTTC.